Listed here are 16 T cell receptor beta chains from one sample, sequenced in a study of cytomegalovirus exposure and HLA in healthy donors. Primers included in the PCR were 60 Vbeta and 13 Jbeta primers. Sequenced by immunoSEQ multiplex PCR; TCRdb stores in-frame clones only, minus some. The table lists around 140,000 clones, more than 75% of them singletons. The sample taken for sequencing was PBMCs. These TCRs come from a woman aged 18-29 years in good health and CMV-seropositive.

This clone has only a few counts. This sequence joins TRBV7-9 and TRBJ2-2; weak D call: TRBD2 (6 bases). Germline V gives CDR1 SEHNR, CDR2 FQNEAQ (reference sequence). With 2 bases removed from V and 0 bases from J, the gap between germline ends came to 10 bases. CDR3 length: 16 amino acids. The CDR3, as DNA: TGTGCCAGCAGCTTAATCGGCGGGGCGAACACCGGGGAGCTGTTTTTT. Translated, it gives CASSLIGGANTGELFF. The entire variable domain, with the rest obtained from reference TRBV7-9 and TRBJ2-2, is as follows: DTGVSQNPRHKITKRGQNVTFRCDPISEHNRLYWYRQTLGQGPEFLTYFQNEAQLEKSRLLSDRFSAERPKGSFSTLEIQRTEQGDSAMYLCASSLIGGANTGELFFGEGSRLTVL.

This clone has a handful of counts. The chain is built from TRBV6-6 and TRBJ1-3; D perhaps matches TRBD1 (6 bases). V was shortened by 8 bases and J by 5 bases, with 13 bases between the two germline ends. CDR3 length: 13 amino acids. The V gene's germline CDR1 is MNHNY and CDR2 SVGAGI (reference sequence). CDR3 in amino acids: CASCETGRNTIYF. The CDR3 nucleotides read TGTGCCAGCTGTGAGACAGGTCGAAACACCATATATTTT.

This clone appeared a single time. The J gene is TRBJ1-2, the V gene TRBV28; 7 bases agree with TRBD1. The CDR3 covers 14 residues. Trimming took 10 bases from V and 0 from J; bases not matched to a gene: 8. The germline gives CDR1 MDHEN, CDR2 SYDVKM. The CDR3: CATAQGGANYGYTF. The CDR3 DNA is TGTGCCACCGCTCAAGGGGGCGCTAACTATGGCTACACCTTC.

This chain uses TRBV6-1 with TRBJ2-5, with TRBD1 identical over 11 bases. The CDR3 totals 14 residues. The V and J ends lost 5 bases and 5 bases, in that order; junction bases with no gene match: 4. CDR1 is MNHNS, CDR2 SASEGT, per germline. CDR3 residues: CASSPDRGRETQYF. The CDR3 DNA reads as TGTGCCAGCAGTCCGGACAGGGGGCGTGAGACCCAGTACTTC.

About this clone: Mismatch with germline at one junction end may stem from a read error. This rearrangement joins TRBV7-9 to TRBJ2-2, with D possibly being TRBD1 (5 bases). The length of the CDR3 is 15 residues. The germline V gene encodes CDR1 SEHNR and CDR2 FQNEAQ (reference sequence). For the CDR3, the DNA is TGTTCCAGCGAAATCGCACAGGACCACACCGGGGAGCTGTTTTTT. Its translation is CSSEIAQDHTGELFF. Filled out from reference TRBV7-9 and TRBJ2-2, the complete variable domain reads DTGVSQNPRHKITKRGQNVTFRCDPISEHNRLYWYRQTLGQGPEFLTYFQNEAQLEKSRLLSDRFSAERPKGSFSTLEIQRTEQGDSAMYLCSSEIAQDHTGELFFGEGSRLTVL.

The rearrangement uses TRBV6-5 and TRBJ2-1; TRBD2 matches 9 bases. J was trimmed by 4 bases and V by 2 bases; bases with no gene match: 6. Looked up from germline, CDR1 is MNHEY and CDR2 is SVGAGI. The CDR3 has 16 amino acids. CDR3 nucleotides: TGTGCCAGCAGTTACCTAGGCGGGGGGGCTTACAATGAGCAGTTCTTC. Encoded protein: CASSYLGGGAYNEQFF.

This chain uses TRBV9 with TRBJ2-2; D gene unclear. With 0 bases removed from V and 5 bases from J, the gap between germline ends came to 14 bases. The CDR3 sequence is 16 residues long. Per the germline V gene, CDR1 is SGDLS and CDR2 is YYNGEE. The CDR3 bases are TGTGCCAGCAGCGTAGGTCCACTCCCGACTACCGGGGAGCTGTTTTTT. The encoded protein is CASSVGPLPTTGELFF.

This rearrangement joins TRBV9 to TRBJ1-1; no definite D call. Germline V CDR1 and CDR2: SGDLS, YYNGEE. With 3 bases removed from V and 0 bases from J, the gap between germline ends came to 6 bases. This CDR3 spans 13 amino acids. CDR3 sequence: CASSETLNTEAFF. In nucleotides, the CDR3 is TGTGCCAGCAGCGAGACACTGAACACTGAAGCTTTCTTT.

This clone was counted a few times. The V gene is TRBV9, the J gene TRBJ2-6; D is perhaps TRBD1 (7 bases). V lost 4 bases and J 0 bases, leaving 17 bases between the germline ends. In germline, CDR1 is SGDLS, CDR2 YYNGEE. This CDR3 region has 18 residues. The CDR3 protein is CASSRGTAIHSGANVLTF. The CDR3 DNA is TGTGCCAGCAGCCGCGGGACAGCGATACACTCTGGGGCCAACGTCCTGACTTTC.

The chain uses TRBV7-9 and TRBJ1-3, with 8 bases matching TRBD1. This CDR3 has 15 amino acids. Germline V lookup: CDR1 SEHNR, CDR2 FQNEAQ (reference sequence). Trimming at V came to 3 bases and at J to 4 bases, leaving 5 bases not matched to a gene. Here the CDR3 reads CASSFAGGAGNTIYF. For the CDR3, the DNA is TGTGCCAGCAGCTTCGCAGGGGGCGCCGGAAACACCATATATTTT.

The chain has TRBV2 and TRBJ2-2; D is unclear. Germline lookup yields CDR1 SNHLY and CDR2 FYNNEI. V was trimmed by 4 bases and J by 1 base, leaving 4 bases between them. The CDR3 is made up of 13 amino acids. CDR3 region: CASSGENTGELFF. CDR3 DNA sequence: TGTGCCAGCAGTGGAGAGAACACCGGGGAGCTGTTTTTT.

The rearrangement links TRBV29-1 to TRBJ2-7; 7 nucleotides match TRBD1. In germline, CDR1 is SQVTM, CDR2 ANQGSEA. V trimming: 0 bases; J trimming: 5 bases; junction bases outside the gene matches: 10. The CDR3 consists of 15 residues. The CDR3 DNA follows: TGCAGCGTTGAAGAGTTTGGGACAGAGTCCAACGAGCAGTACTTC. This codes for CSVEEFGTESNEQYF.

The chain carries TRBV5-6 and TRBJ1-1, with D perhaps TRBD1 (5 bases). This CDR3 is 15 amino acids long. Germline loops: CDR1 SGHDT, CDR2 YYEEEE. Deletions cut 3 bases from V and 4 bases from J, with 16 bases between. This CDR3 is CASSSPMRGTTEAFF. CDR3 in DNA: TGTGCCAGCAGCTCCCCCATGCGGGGGACCACTGAAGCTTTCTTT.

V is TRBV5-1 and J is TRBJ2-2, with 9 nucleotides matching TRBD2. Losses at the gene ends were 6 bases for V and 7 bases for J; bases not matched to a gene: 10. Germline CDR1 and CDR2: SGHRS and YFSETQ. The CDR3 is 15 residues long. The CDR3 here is CASNSGAGGSGELFF. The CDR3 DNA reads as TGCGCCAGCAACAGTGGAGCGGGGGGAAGCGGGGAGCTGTTTTTT.

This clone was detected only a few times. CDR3 in amino acids: CASSLGKSGQPQHF. CDR3 sequence (DNA): TGTGCCAGCAGCTTGGGGAAAAGCGGGCAGCCCCAGCATTTT. The chain joins TRBV5-6 to TRBJ1-5; no definite D call. Germline V lookup: CDR1 SGHDT, CDR2 YYEEEE. This CDR3 region has 14 residues. V gave up 0 bases and J gave up 7 bases, with 11 bases separating them.

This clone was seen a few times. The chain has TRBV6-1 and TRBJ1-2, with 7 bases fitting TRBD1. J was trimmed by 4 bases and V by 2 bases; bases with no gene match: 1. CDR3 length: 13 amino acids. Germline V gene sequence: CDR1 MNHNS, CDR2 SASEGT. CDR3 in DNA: TGTGCCAGCAGTGAAAGGGACAGCTATGGCTACACCTTC. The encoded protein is CASSERDSYGYTF.